This T cell receptor beta chain originates from a study of CD8 T cells in ankylosing spondylitis. Study-wide results and limits: Disease-linked clones displayed a CD8+ phenotype and appeared relatively rarely in peripheral blood.

This clonotype was observed at least ten times. As yet, its antigen is unknown. Quantitative barcoded 5'-RACE was used to prepare TCR beta libraries. TCRdb reprocessed the 5' RACE reads with MiXCR, giving one entry per CDR3 protein. Seen here are 250,000 or so distinct CDR3 sequences, about 11% observed once, and the top ten hold 6.8%. The receptor's source is a male donor with ankylosing spondylitis or in good health (not recorded which). The sequenced sample consisted of blood, either unsorted or a sorted T cell fraction (not recorded which).

CDR3 coding DNA: TGCGCCAGCAGTTGGGTCTTTGAAGGGTACGAGCAGTACTTC. This sequence encodes CASSWVFEGYEQYF. This chain uses TRBV5-1 with TRBJ2-7; D remains unclear. Looked up from germline, CDR1 is SGHRS and CDR2 is YFSETQ. The germline V and J ends were trimmed by 5 bases and 4 bases, with 16 bases remaining between them. The CDR3 spans 14 residues.